This T cell receptor beta chain was sequenced in a study of blood T cell repertoires in COVID-19. Study-wide context: COVID-19 samples from acute and convalescent phases originated in the United States, Italy and Spain. T cells, B-cell-depleted T cells, or PBMCs supplied cDNA or gDNA.

This CDR3 comprises 15 residues. V gave up 2 bases and J gave up 2 bases, with 11 bases separating them. In germline, CDR1 is MNHNS, CDR2 SASEGT. This clone has only a few counts. Under the authors' procedure: Estimation of nucleated cell counts was performed using reference gene primer amplification. Clones were sequenced by immunoSEQ multiplex PCR, and TCRdb holds only the in-frame ones, with some missing. Clone size and the V and J calls come from that table; the DNA yielded D and trimming. The sample carries roughly 80,000 clones, 91% recorded once. Those enrolled in Seattle joined during active infection and were followed longitudinally afterward.

Sequencing input: peripheral blood. The V call is TRBV6-1, the J call TRBJ2-3; a possible D gene is TRBD2 (5 bases). This sequence was found in a man in his fifties with COVID-19, enrolled during active disease. CDR3 nucleotide sequence: TGTGCCAGCAGTGAATGGAATAGCGACACAGATACGCAGTATTTT. Translated, it gives CASSEWNSDTDTQYF.